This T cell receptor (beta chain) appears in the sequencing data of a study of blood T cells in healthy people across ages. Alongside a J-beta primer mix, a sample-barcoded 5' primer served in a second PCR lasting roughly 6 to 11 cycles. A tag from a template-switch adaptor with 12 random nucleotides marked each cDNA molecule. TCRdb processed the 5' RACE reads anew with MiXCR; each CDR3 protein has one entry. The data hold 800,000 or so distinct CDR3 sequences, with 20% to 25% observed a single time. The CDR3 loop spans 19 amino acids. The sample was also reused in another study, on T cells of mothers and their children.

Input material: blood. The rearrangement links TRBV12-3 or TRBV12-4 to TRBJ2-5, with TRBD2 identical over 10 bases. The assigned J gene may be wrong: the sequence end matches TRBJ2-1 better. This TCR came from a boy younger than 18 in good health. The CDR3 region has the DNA TGTGCCAGCACTTCCCCAGAATGGGGCTATTCCGGGACTAGCGATGAGCAGTTCTTC. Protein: CASTSPEWGYSGTSDEQFF.